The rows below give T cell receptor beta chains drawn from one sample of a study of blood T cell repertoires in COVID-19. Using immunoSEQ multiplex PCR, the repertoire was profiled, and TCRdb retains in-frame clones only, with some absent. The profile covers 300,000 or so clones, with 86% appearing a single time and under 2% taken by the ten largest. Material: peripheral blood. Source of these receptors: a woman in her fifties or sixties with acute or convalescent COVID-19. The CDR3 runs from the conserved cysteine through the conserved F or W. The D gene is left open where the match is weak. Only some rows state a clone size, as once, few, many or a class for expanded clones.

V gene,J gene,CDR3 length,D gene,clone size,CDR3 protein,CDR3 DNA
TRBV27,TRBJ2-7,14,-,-,CASSPAGTSYEQYF,TGTGCCAGCAGTCCCGCCGGGACTTCCTACGAGCAGTACTTC
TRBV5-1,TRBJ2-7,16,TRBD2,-,CASSLDLGLLGYEQYF,TGCGCCAGCAGCTTGGATCTGGGACTACTAGGCTACGAGCAGTACTTC
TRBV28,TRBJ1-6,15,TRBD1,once,CASAPGTGHNSPLHF,TGTGCCAGCGCCCCGGGGACAGGCCATAATTCACCCCTCCACTTT
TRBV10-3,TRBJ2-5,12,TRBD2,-,CASQAGGETQYF,TGTGCCTCGCAAGCGGGAGGCGAGACCCAGTACTTC
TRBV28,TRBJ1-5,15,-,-,CASLGGAPRNQPQHF,TGTGCCAGCCTCGGCGGGGCCCCACGCAATCAGCCCCAGCATTTT
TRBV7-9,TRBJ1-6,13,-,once,CASSAGYISPLHF,TGTGCCAGCAGCGCAGGGTACATATCACCCCTCCACTTT
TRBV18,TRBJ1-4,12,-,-,CASQSAEEKLFF,TGTGCCAGCCAAAGTGCGGAGGAGAAACTGTTTTTT
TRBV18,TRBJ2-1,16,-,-,CASSPRDSTFYNEQFF,TGTGCCAGCTCACCCCGGGACTCAACCTTCTACAATGAGCAGTTCTTC
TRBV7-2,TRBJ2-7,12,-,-,CASSLKRAVQYF,TGTGCCAGCAGCTTAAAGCGGGCGGTGCAGTACTTC
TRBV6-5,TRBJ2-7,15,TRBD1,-,CATQEGQGRIHEQYF,TGTGCCACCCAAGAGGGACAGGGACGAATCCACGAGCAGTACTTC
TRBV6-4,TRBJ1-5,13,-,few,CASSTDSNQPQHF,TGTGCCAGCAGCACCGACAGTAATCAGCCCCAGCATTTT
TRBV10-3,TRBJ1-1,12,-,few,CAIAGQNTEAFF,TGTGCCATCGCAGGACAGAACACTGAAGCTTTCTTT
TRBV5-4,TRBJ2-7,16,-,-,CASSLYQGNAIAEQYF,TGTGCCAGCAGCCTTTACCAGGGCAACGCGATCGCCGAGCAGTACTTC
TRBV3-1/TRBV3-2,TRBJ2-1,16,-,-,CASSQEGRSSYNEQFF,TGTGCCAGCAGCCAAGAGGGGAGGAGCTCCTACAATGAGCAGTTCTTC
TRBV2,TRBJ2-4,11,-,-,CASSDRGIQYF,TGTGCCAGCAGTGACAGGGGCATTCAGTACTTC
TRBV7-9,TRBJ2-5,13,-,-,CASSSRPQETQYF,TGTGCCAGCAGCTCGAGGCCCCAAGAGACCCAGTACTTC
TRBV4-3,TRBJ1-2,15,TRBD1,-,CASSQGGTGVRGYTF,TGCGCCAGCAGCCAAGGAGGGACAGGGGTTCGTGGCTACACCTTC
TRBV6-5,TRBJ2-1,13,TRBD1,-,CASSRQGLSEQFF,TGTGCCAGCAGTAGACAGGGGCTGAGTGAGCAGTTCTTC
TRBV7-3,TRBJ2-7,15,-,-,CASSLMKGANYEQYF,TGTGCCAGCAGCTTAATGAAAGGGGCGAACTACGAGCAGTACTTC
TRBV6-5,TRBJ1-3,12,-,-,CASSSPGNTIYF,TGTGCCAGCAGCTCTCCTGGAAACACCATATATTTT
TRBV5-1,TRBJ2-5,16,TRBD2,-,CASSFGSGSGQETQYF,TGCGCCAGCAGCTTTGGTAGCGGGAGCGGACAAGAGACCCAGTACTTC
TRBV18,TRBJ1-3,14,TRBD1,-,CASSPTGEGNTIYF,TGTGCCAGCTCACCGACAGGGGAGGGAAACACCATATATTTT
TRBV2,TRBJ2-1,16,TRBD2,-,CASSKGLAGGFREQFF,TGTGCCAGCAGTAAAGGACTAGCGGGAGGCTTTCGGGAGCAGTTCTTC
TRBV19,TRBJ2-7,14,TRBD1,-,CASSMGQASFKQYF,TGTGCCAGTAGTATGGGACAGGCCTCTTTTAAGCAGTACTTC
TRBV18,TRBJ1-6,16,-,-,CASSPGHLGSDSPLHF,TGTGCCAGCTCCCCCGGACACCTCGGGAGTGATTCACCCCTCCACTTT
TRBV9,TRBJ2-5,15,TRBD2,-,CASSVEGLADETQYF,TGTGCCAGCAGCGTAGAGGGGCTAGCGGATGAGACCCAGTACTTC
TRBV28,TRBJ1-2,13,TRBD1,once,CASRQGAHYGYTF,TGTGCCAGCAGACAGGGGGCTCACTATGGCTACACCTTC
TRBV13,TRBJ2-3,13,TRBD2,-,CASSFTSGDTQYF,TGTGCCAGCAGCTTCACTAGCGGAGATACGCAGTATTTT
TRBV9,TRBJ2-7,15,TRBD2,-,CASSVEAGGRYEQYF,TGTGCCAGCAGCGTAGAGGCGGGGGGACGGTACGAGCAGTACTTC
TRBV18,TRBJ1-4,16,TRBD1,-,CASSPPLTGPNEKLFF,TGTGCCAGCTCACCACCGCTGACAGGGCCTAATGAAAAACTGTTTTTT
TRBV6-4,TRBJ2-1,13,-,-,CASGPWGLGEQFF,TGTGCCAGCGGGCCCTGGGGCCTAGGTGAGCAGTTCTTC
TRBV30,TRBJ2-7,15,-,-,CAWSEEGLLSYEQYF,TGTGCCTGGAGTGAGGAGGGGCTCCTCTCCTACGAGCAGTACTTC
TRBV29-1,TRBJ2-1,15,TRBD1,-,CSAQNLGTDYNEQFF,TGCAGCGCCCAAAATCTCGGGACAGATTACAATGAGCAGTTCTTC
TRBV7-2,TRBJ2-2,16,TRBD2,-,CASSFLAGVNTGELFF,TGTGCCAGCAGCTTTCTAGCGGGGGTGAACACCGGGGAGCTGTTTTTT
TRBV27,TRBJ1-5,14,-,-,CASSSSFWGGPQHF,-
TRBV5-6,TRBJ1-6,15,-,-,CASSVFSTDNSPLHF,TGTGCCAGCAGCGTTTTTAGCACGGATAATTCACCCCTCCACTTT
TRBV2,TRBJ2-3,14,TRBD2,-,CASSEGGTTDTQYF,TGTGCCAGCAGTGAGGGGGGGACGACAGATACGCAGTATTTT
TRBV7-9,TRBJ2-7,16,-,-,CASSSAVGQNSYEQYF,TGTGCCAGCAGCTCCGCGGTCGGACAGAACTCCTACGAGCAGTACTTC
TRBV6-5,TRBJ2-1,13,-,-,CASKRMIGDEQFF,TGTGCCAGCAAGCGGATGATTGGGGATGAGCAGTTCTTC
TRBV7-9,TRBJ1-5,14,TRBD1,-,CASSPQGADQPQHF,TGTGCCAGCAGCCCACAGGGGGCAGACCAGCCCCAGCATTTT
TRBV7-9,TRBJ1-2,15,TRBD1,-,CASSLSQGAYYGYTF,TGTGCCAGCAGCTTAAGCCAGGGGGCCTACTATGGCTACACCTTC
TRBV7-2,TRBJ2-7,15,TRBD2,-,CASSLVAGTQNEQYF,TGTGCCAGCAGCTTAGTAGCGGGAACCCAAAACGAGCAGTACTTC
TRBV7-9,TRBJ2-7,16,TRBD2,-,CASSFHRTSGRAEQYF,TGTGCCAGCAGCTTCCACCGGACTAGCGGGAGGGCCGAGCAGTACTTC
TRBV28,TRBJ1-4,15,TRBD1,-,CASSPWTGTNEKLFF,TGTGCCAGCAGTCCGTGGACAGGAACTAATGAAAAACTGTTTTTT
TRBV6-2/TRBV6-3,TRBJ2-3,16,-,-,CASSYPPQRNTDTQYF,TGTGCCAGCAGTTACCCCCCGCAGCGGAACACAGATACGCAGTATTTT
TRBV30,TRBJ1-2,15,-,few,CAWSPLTPTNYGYTF,TGTGCCTGGAGTCCTCTGACACCGACTAACTATGGCTACACCTTC
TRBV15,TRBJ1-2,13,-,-,CATTYGQRYGYTF,TGTGCCACCACCTACGGACAGCGCTATGGCTACACCTTC
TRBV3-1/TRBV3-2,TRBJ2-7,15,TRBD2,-,CASSYGTSGTYEQYF,TGTGCCAGCAGCTACGGGACTAGCGGCACCTACGAGCAGTACTTC
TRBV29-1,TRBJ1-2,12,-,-,CSVDRKLYGYTF,TGCAGCGTTGACAGGAAACTCTATGGCTACACCTTC
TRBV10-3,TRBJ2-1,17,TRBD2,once,CAMAQREIGGWYNEQFF,TGTGCCATGGCCCAGCGGGAGATCGGGGGGTGGTACAATGAGCAGTTCTTC
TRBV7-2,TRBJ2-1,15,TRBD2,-,CASSSGGIARFEQFF,TGTGCCAGCAGCTCCGGGGGGATAGCGCGATTTGAGCAGTTCTTC
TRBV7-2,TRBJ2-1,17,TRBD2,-,CASSHRTSGRSYNEQFF,TGTGCCAGCAGCCACCGGACTAGCGGGAGGTCCTACAATGAGCAGTTCTTC
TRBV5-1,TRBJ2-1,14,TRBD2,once,CASSPSGSDNEQFF,TGCGCCAGCAGCCCCAGCGGGAGTGACAATGAGCAGTTCTTC
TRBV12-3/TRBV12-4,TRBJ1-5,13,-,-,CASSGQFNQPQHF,TGTGCCAGCAGCGGACAGTTCAATCAGCCCCAGCATTTT